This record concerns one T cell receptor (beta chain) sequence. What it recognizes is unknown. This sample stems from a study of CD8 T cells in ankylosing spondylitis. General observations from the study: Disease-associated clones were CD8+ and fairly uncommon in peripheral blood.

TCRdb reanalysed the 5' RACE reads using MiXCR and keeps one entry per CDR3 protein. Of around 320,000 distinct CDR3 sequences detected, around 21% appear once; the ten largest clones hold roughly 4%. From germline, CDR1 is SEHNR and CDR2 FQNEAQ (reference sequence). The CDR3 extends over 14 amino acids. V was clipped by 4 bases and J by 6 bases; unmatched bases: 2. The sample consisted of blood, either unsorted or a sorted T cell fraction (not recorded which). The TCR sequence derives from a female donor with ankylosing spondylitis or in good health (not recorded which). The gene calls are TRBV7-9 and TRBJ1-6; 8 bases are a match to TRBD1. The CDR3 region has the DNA TGTGCCAGCAGCTCGGGACAGGCTAATTCACCCCTCCACTTT. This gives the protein CASSSGQANSPLHF. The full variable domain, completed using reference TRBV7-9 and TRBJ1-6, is DTGVSQNPRHKITKRGQNVTFRCDPISEHNRLYWYRQTLGQGPEFLTYFQNEAQLEKSRLLSDRFSAERPKGSFSTLEIQRTEQGDSAMYLCASSSGQANSPLHFGNGTRLTVT.